The clone carrying this TCR beta chain came up a few times. Its cognate antigen is unknown. The sample comes from a study of response to subunit inactivated influenza vaccine. Study results and limitations: New T cells are recruited in small numbers by each seasonal influenza vaccination, according to the authors' suggestion.

TCRdb recomputed calls from the RT-PCR reads with MiXCR, one row per CDR3 protein. The table records 800,000 or so distinct CDR3 sequences, roughly 20% of them present only once. This CDR3 spans 14 amino acids. Per the germline V gene, CDR1 is SQVTM and CDR2 is ANQGSEA. J gave up 3 bases and V 6 bases, and 3 bases lay outside the gene matches. Sequencing was performed on PBMCs from blood, taken about 5 days after vaccination. This receptor was obtained from a man in his forties or fifties who received an inactivated influenza vaccine. The chain employs TRBV29-1 and TRBJ2-5; the match to TRBD2 covers 14 bases. CDR3 nucleotide sequence: TGCAGCGTGGGACTAGCGGGGGAGAAAGAGACCCAGTACTTC. It specifies CSVGLAGEKETQYF.